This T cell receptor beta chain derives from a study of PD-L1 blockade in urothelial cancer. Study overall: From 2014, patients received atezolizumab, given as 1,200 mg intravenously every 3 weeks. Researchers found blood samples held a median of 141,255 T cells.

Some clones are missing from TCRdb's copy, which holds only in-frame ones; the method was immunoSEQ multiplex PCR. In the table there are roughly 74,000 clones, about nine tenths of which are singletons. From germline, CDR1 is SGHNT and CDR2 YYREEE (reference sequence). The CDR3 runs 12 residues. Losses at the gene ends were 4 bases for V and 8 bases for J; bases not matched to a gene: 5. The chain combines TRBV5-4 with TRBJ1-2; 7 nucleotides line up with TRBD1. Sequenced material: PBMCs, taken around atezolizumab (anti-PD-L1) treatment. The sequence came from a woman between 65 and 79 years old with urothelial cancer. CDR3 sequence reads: CASSNDRAGYTF. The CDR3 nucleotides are TGTGCCAGCAGCAACGACAGGGCGGGCTACACCTTC.